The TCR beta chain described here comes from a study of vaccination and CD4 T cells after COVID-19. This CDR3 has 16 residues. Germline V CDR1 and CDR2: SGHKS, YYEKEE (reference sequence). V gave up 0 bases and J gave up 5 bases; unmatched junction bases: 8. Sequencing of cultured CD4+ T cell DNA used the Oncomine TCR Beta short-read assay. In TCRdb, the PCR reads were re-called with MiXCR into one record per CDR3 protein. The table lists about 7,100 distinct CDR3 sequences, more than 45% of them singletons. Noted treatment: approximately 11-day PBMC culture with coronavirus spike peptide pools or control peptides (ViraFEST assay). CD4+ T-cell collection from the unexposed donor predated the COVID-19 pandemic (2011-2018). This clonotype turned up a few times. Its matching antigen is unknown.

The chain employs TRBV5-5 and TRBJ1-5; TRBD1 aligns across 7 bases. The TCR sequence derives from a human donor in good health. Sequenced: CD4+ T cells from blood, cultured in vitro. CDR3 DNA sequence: TGTGCCAGCAGCTTGGACGTAGGGGGCCCCGATCAGCCCCAGCATTTT. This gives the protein CASSLDVGGPDQPQHF.